This note documents a single T cell receptor (beta chain) sequence. The antigen remains undetermined. The TCR cDNA carried a universal primer site and UMIs from 5'RACE template switching. In TCRdb, the 5' RACE reads were re-called with MiXCR into one record per CDR3 protein. The sample lists about 340,000 distinct CDR3 sequences, almost 4% occurring once. The data were obtained in a study of T cells after yellow fever vaccination. Study-level findings and limits: Compared with primary, the secondary response was weaker and peaked at day 5, not 15. Contamination of FACS-sorted repertoires by abundant clonotypes from the bulk population could occur.

Deletions cut 7 bases from V and 2 bases from J, with 14 bases between. CDR3 size: 14 residues. Germline values: CDR1 LNHDA, CDR2 SQIVND (reference sequence). V gene TRBV19 combines with J gene TRBJ1-1, with D hard to call. This clonotype was obtained from a man between 18 and 35 years old who received the YFV17D yellow fever vaccine. The sample in question was PBMCs, obtained 5 days after the yellow fever booster vaccination. CDR3 amino acids: CASTGEGDNTEAFF. CDR3 DNA: TGTGCCAGTACGGGAGAGGGAGACAACACTGAAGCTTTCTTT. Filled out from reference TRBV19 and TRBJ1-1, the complete variable domain reads DGGITQSPKYLFRKEGQNVTLSCEQNLNHDAMYWYRQDPGQGLRLIYYSQIVNDFQKGDIAEGYSVSREKKESFPLTVTSAQKNPTAFYLCASTGEGDNTEAFFGQGTRLTVV.